This note documents a single T cell receptor beta chain sequence. The sample comes from a study of shared clonotypes between healthy human individuals. Every subset had its genomic DNA shared out evenly among several immunoSEQ plates. Authors' methods: Filtering differed, since immunoSEQ gave only junction sequences and no quality scores. This table comes from immunoSEQ multiplex PCR, and its TCRdb copy is limited to in-frame clones, with some not included. The V and J calls and the clone size are those of that table, but D and trimming were determined from the DNA. The table includes 2 million to 2.5 million clones, roughly 94% detected once. Terminally differentiated effector memory CD45RA+ cells were excluded by CCR7 positive selection of CD45RO-negative cells. All participating donors were Caucasian adults from Nashville, Tennessee. Germline V lookup: CDR1 LNHDA, CDR2 SQIVND (reference sequence). CDR3 length: 16 residues. Trimming removed 3 bases from V and 5 bases from J; junction bases left unmatched: 11.

The TCR originated in a man younger than 35 in good health. The chain employs TRBV19 and TRBJ2-5, with 8 bases lining up with TRBD1. Sequenced input: naive CD8+ T cells sorted from blood. The CDR3 bases are TGTGCCAGTAGTATCTCCCCGACAGGGGTTCATGAGACCCAGTACTTC. This gives the protein CASSISPTGVHETQYF.